Listed here are 21 T cell receptor beta chains from one sample, sequenced in a study of T cell repertoires in cytomegalovirus infection (dated by TCRdb to between 2018 and 2020). The sample was run on an Illumina HiSeq 1500. TCRdb's own reprocessing of the public reads used fastp at Q25 and MiXCR and kept productive beta chains. Every distinct CDR3 protein forms one entry, paired with its most common genes and DNA. Recorded for this sample are 150,000 to 200,000 distinct CDR3 sequences; approximately 15% of them occurred a single time. The top ten clones comprise 25% to 30% of the sample. The specimen was PBMCs. These receptors all come from a human donor in good health (CMV status not recorded). Some clones in this sample may be carry-over from other donors' samples.

This clonotype has just a few counts. V gene TRBV15 combines with J gene TRBJ2-6; no definite D call. Germline V gene lookup returns CDR1 LNHNV and CDR2 YYDKDF (reference sequence). Trimming stripped 6 bases from V and 4 bases from J, with 10 bases between. This CDR3 spans 14 amino acids. DNA for the CDR3: TGTGCCACCAGTCGCGCGTTGGGGGCCAACGTCCTGACTTTC. This gives the protein CATSRALGANVLTF.

This clonotype was recorded many times. The chain has TRBV6-2 or TRBV6-3 and TRBJ1-4; a possible D gene is TRBD1 (5 bases). Germline values: CDR1 MNHEY, CDR2 SVGEGT. The CDR3 spans 13 residues. Trimming took off 5 bases at V and 8 bases at J, with 12 bases between the two ends. This CDR3 is CASSRDSREKLFF. The CDR3 DNA is TGTGCCAGCAGTCGCGACAGTCGGGAAAAACTGTTTTTT.

The genes are TRBV28 and TRBJ1-5; a possible D gene is TRBD1 (5 bases). The germline V gene encodes CDR1 MDHEN and CDR2 SYDVKM. This CDR3 has 14 residues. The V end lost 2 bases, the J end lost 10 bases, and 15 bases lay between the germline ends. The CDR3 DNA is TGTGCCAGCAGTTTAGGGGCCAGTGTTCATCCCCAGCATTTT. It yields the protein CASSLGASVHPQHF.

The table lists this clonotype with a few counts. The chain links TRBV20-1 to TRBJ1-2; 8 bases match TRBD1. J lost 8 bases, V lost 3 bases, and 8 bases had no gene match. CDR1 DFQATT and CDR2 SNEGSKA come from the germline V gene (reference sequence). This CDR3 region has 13 residues. This CDR3 is CSASTGTGMGYTF. As DNA, the CDR3 is TGCAGTGCTAGCACCGGGACAGGCATGGGCTACACCTTC.

This clonotype has ten or more counts. This rearrangement joins TRBV7-2 to TRBJ2-3; 13 positions match TRBD2. Germline loops: CDR1 SGHTA, CDR2 FQGNSA. The CDR3 consists of 15 residues. J lost 4 bases, V lost 4 bases, and 2 bases had no gene match. CDR3 protein: CASSSTSGRADTQYF. CDR3 nucleotides: TGTGCCAGCAGCTCTACTAGCGGGAGGGCAGATACGCAGTATTTT.

This chain uses TRBV19 with TRBJ2-1, with 9 bases identical to TRBD1. The length of the CDR3 is 14 residues. V was clipped by 4 bases and J by 15 bases; unmatched bases: 13. Per the germline V gene, CDR1 is LNHDA and CDR2 is SQIVND (reference sequence). The DNA for the CDR3 is TGTGCCAGTAGTAAAGGACAGGGGATTAACTCGGCGTTCTTC. It yields the protein CASSKGQGINSAFF.

This clonotype was seen repeatedly, ten times or more. V is TRBV7-2 and J is TRBJ1-2, with D perhaps matching TRBD1 (5 bases). Germline V gene lookup returns CDR1 SGHTA and CDR2 FQGNSA. Trimming stripped 5 bases from V and 2 bases from J, with 9 bases between. The CDR3 is made up of 13 amino acids. The CDR3 DNA is TGTGCCAGCAGCCGGCGGGACAACTATGGCTACACCTTC. Protein product: CASSRRDNYGYTF.

In its sample, this clonotype was seen a few times. The chain employs TRBV10-3 and TRBJ2-6; TRBD1 matches at 7 bases. Trimming removed 10 bases from V and 4 bases from J; junction bases left unmatched: 4. CDR1 and CDR2 from the germline V gene are ENHRY and SYGVKD. The CDR3 spans 13 residues. The CDR3, as DNA: TGTGCCACCCAGGGGGTCGGGGCCAACGTCCTGACTTTC. It encodes CATQGVGANVLTF.

This chain connects TRBV7-9 to TRBJ2-3; D gene ambiguous. The CDR3 has 16 amino acids. Deletions cut 1 base from V and 6 bases from J, with 17 bases between. Germline V gene sequence: CDR1 SEHNR, CDR2 FQNEAQ (reference sequence). CDR3 nucleotide sequence: TGTGCCAGCAGCTTAGGGAACAGTAACGGCTTGGATACGCAGTATTTT. Protein sequence: CASSLGNSNGLDTQYF.

Many counts were recorded for this clonotype. The rearrangement links TRBV7-8 to TRBJ1-5, with D tentatively TRBD1 (5 bases). CDR1 is SGHVS and CDR2 is FQNEAQ in the germline V gene. The V end was cut by 2 bases, the J end by 7 bases, with 9 bases between. The CDR3 is 13 residues long. CDR3 sequence (DNA): TGTGCCAGCAGCTTACGGGGGAGCCAGCCCCAGCATTTT. This sequence encodes CASSLRGSQPQHF.

The genes are TRBV7-2 and TRBJ2-5; 7 bases are a match to TRBD2. This CDR3 contains 16 residues. Germline CDR1 and CDR2: SGHTA and FQGNSA. V lost 5 bases and J lost 4; bases outside the gene matches: 13. In nucleotides, the CDR3 is TGTGCCAGCAGCGGCGGGAGAGGTGGTTGGGCAGAGACCCAGTACTTC. Amino acid sequence: CASSGGRGGWAETQYF.

This clonotype was recorded many times. The chain is built from TRBV7-2 and TRBJ2-1, with a tentative D call TRBD2 (7 bases). This CDR3 has 12 residues. Germline V gives CDR1 SGHTA, CDR2 FQGNSA. The CDR3 DNA follows: TGTGGGGGCGGGGGCCGTTACAATGAGCAGTTCTTC. Protein product: CGGGGRYNEQFF.

This clonotype has a single count. At one boundary the junction diverges from the germline segment, which might be a read error. This chain uses TRBV11-2 with TRBJ1-3; D may be TRBD1 (5 bases). The CDR3 covers 15 residues. CDR1 SGHAT and CDR2 FQNNGV come from the germline V gene. The CDR3 loop reads CASSLDRAGLDTIDF. DNA for the CDR3: TGTGCCAGCAGCTTAGATCGTGCGGGTTTGGACACCATAGATTTT.

This clonotype was found a few times. The chain couples TRBV29-1 to TRBJ1-1, with TRBD1 as a possible D gene (5 bases). The V gene's germline CDR1 is SQVTM and CDR2 ANQGSEA. There are 13 residues in the CDR3. The CDR3 DNA reads TGCAGTATTCCCGGGACCGCGAACACTGAAGCTTTCTTT. This codes for CSIPGTANTEAFF.

With regard to this clonotype: One end of the junction does not line up with germline, which may come from a read error. The J gene is TRBJ2-3, the V gene TRBV5-5, with 12 bases fitting TRBD2. Germline CDR1 is SGHKS and CDR2 is YYEKEE (reference sequence). The CDR3 has 11 amino acids. CDR3 nucleotides: TGTGCCAGCAGCTTGACTAGCGGGGGGCATTTT. It specifies CASSLTSGGHF.

The CDR3: CASSYQLAGEREQFF. The CDR3 coding sequence is TGTGCCAGCAGTTACCAACTAGCGGGAGAACGAGAGCAGTTCTTC. The rearrangement links TRBV6-5 to TRBJ2-1; 11 nucleotides agree with TRBD2. The J segment lost 10 bases and the V segment lost 2 bases, leaving 7 bases of the junction unmatched. The CDR3 spans 15 residues. From germline, CDR1 is MNHEY and CDR2 SVGAGI.

This clonotype was detected many times. The rearrangement uses TRBV28 and TRBJ2-3, with 9 bases matching TRBD2. The CDR3 consists of 19 residues. CDR1 and CDR2 from the germline V gene are MDHEN and SYDVKM. After removal of 1 base from V and 4 bases from J, the junction contained 15 bases not matched to a gene. The CDR3 sequence: CASSLFPRVAGDMADTQYF. Here the CDR3 DNA reads TGTGCCAGCAGTTTATTCCCCAGGGTAGCGGGAGACATGGCAGATACGCAGTATTTT. The entire variable domain, with the rest obtained from reference TRBV28 and TRBJ2-3, is as follows: DVKVTQSSRYLVKRTGEKVFLECVQDMDHENMFWYRQDPGLGLRLIYFSYDVKMKEKGDIPEGYSVSREKKERFSLILESASTNQTSMYLCASSLFPRVAGDMADTQYFGPGTRLTVL.

This clonotype was observed many times. The chain employs TRBV7-2 and TRBJ2-7, with TRBD1 matching 8 bases. This CDR3 is 14 amino acids long. Germline CDR1 SGHTA, CDR2 FQGNSA. With V trimmed by 1 base and J by 3 bases, 2 bases remained unmatched. The CDR3 loop is CASSLGTGIYEQYF. For the CDR3, the DNA is TGTGCCAGCAGCTTAGGGACAGGGATCTACGAGCAGTACTTC.

The chain couples TRBV5-4 to TRBJ2-5; 8 nucleotides line up with TRBD2. Looked up from germline, CDR1 is SGHNT and CDR2 is YYREEE (reference sequence). The CDR3 consists of 15 residues. V dropped 5 bases and J dropped 1; count of bases not matched to a gene: 7. The CDR3 is CASRPITSGQETQYF. The CDR3 region has the DNA TGTGCCAGCAGACCAATTACTAGCGGCCAAGAGACCCAGTACTTC.

The chain recombines TRBV5-1 with TRBJ1-2; D not resolved. Germline CDR1 is SGHRS and CDR2 is YFSETQ. CDR3 length: 14 residues. V dropped 2 bases and J dropped 8 bases, with 16 bases sitting between them. Here the CDR3 reads CASSFRGPLSGYTF. CDR3 nucleotides: TGCGCCAGCAGCTTCCGAGGCCCTCTGAGCGGCTACACCTTC.

This clonotype was observed at least ten times. The chain has TRBV7-3 and TRBJ1-5; TRBD1 aligns across 11 bases. This CDR3 has 15 amino acids. Germline V CDR1 and CDR2: SGHTA, FQGTGA. J was trimmed by 1 base and V by 4 bases; bases with no gene match: 0. The CDR3 loop reads CASSWTGGSNQPQHF. CDR3 coding DNA: TGTGCCAGCAGCTGGACAGGGGGCAGCAATCAGCCCCAGCATTTT.